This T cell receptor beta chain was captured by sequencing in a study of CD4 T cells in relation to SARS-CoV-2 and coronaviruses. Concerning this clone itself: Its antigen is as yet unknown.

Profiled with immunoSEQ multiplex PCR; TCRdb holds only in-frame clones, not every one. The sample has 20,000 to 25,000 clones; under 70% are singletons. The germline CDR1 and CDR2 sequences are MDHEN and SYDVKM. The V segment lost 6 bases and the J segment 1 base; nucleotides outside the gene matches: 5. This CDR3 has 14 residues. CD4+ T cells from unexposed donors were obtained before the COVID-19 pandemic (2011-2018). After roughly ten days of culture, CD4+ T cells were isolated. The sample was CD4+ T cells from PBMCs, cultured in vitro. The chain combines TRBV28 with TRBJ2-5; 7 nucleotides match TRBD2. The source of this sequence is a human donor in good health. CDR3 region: CASRGGGTQETQYF. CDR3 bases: TGTGCCAGCAGAGGCGGGGGTACCCAAGAGACCCAGTACTTC.